What follows are 24 T cell receptor beta chains derived from one specimen sequenced in a study of shared clonotypes between healthy human individuals. The table came from immunoSEQ multiplex PCR; TCRdb's copy has only in-frame clones and leaves some out. The table has around 600,000 clones, roughly 96% seen once. CD45RO-negative, CCR7-selected cells formed the naive CD8 fraction, which excluded terminally differentiated effector memory CD45RA+ cells. Sequences were obtained from naive CD8+ T cells sorted from blood. Receptors were obtained from a woman aged 25 to 39 in good health.

The CDR3 DNA follows: TGCGCCAGCAGCCAAAGATCCGGGACTAGCGGACCCTGGGGCGAGCAGTTCTTC. Translation gives CASSQRSGTSGPWGEQFF. The chain combines TRBV4-1 with TRBJ2-1; 11 nucleotides agree with TRBD2. Germline CDR1 is MGHRA and CDR2 is YSYEKL. The V gene end was trimmed by 2 bases and the J gene end by 10 bases; junction bases not matched to a gene: 16. The length of the CDR3 is 18 residues.

The V and J genes are TRBV21-1 and TRBJ2-1; TRBD2 is the table's D call and was not checked against the DNA. TRBV21-1 constitutes a pseudogene. CDR3 length equals 14 residues. The CDR3 is CASSKEAEDNEQFF. Here the CDR3 DNA reads TGTGCCAGCAGCAAGGAAGCGGAAGACAATGAGCAGTTCTTC.

J is TRBJ1-5 and V is TRBV19, with TRBD1 as a possible D gene (6 bases). V lost 3 bases to trimming and J lost 5 bases, with 14 bases between them. Per germline, CDR1 LNHDA and CDR2 SQIVND (reference sequence). The CDR3 runs to 15 residues. Here the CDR3 reads CASSMLGAGDQPQHF. CDR3 bases: TGTGCCAGTAGTATGTTGGGGGCCGGGGATCAGCCCCAGCATTTT.

The chain has TRBV7-8 and TRBJ2-1; the match to TRBD1 covers 8 bases. Germline trimming cut 6 bases from V and 2 bases from J; bases unmatched to any gene: 6. The germline V gene has CDR1 SGHVS and CDR2 FQNEAQ. This CDR3 spans 15 amino acids. The CDR3: CASSPHRGAYNEQFF. The CDR3 DNA sequence: TGTGCCAGCAGTCCCCACAGGGGGGCCTACAATGAGCAGTTCTTC.

The V and J genes are TRBV27 and TRBJ1-1; 8 bases match TRBD1. The V segment lost 5 bases and the J segment 4 bases; nucleotides outside the gene matches: 12. Germline values: CDR1 MNHEY, CDR2 SMNVEV (reference sequence). The length of the CDR3 is 16 residues. The CDR3 coding sequence is TGTGCCAGCAGTCCCCGACCTTATACAGGGGGCACTGAAGCTTTCTTT. This translates into CASSPRPYTGGTEAFF.

The V call is TRBV4-2, the J call TRBJ2-7; D uncertain. Trimming took off 0 bases at V and 6 bases at J, with 15 bases between the two ends. Germline CDR1 is LGHNA and CDR2 is YNFKEQ. The CDR3 has 15 residues. In nucleotides, the CDR3 is TGTGCCAGCAGCCAAGAGCCGGCCATGGCTCCCGAGCAGTACTTC. Protein product: CASSQEPAMAPEQYF.

The chain links TRBV4-1 to TRBJ2-7; the D gene is possibly TRBD1 (6 bases). Germline V gives CDR1 MGHRA, CDR2 YSYEKL. Deletions cut 3 bases from V and 7 bases from J, with 13 bases between. The CDR3 has 13 residues. CDR3 DNA sequence: TGCGCCAGCAGCCAGGTCAGGGGTAATGAGCAGTACTTC. Protein product: CASSQVRGNEQYF.

V and J are TRBV5-4 and TRBJ2-1; TRBD2 matches 10 bases. J lost 4 bases, V lost 0 bases, and 4 bases had no gene match. The CDR3 contains 16 residues. Germline assignment: CDR1 SGHNT and CDR2 YYREEE (reference sequence). This chain's CDR3 is CASSLGLAGAYNEQFF. CDR3 nucleotides: TGTGCCAGCAGCTTGGGGCTAGCGGGAGCTTACAATGAGCAGTTCTTC.

The chain joins TRBV11-2 to TRBJ2-2; D unresolved. The CDR3 totals 16 residues. Deletions cut 4 bases from V and 3 bases from J, with 15 bases between. CDR1 and CDR2 (germline): SGHAT, FQNNGV. This CDR3 is CASSSPLEKYTGELFF. CDR3 bases: TGTGCCAGCAGCTCACCGTTGGAGAAGTACACCGGGGAGCTGTTTTTT.

The CDR3 region is CASSRGQGFNTEAFF. CDR3 in DNA: TGTGCCAGCAGCCGAGGACAGGGATTCAACACTGAAGCTTTCTTT. V gene TRBV14 combines with J gene TRBJ1-1, with 8 bases that match TRBD1. This CDR3 spans 15 amino acids. Germline V CDR1 and CDR2: SGHDN, FVKESK. V gave up 4 bases and J gave up 2 bases; unmatched junction bases: 6.

V is TRBV10-3 and J is TRBJ2-5; 9 nucleotides agree with TRBD2. Germline assignment: CDR1 ENHRY and CDR2 SYGVKD. The CDR3 is 16 amino acids. V dropped 2 bases and J dropped 4; count of bases not matched to a gene: 8. The CDR3 region is CAISEGGYSGRETQYF. In DNA form, the CDR3 reads TGTGCCATCAGTGAGGGGGGGTATAGCGGGAGAGAGACCCAGTACTTC.

The V call is TRBV4-1, the J call TRBJ2-2; D remains unclear. The CDR3 consists of 14 residues. V lost 5 bases to trimming and J lost 0 bases, with 7 bases between them. Germline CDR1 reads MGHRA; CDR2 reads YSYEKL. DNA for the CDR3: TGCGCCAGCAGCTTCCGTACGAACACCGGGGAGCTGTTTTTT. Translated, it gives CASSFRTNTGELFF.

This chain joins TRBV6-6 and TRBJ1-2; TRBD1 agrees at 9 bases. There are 16 residues in the CDR3. Germline V gives CDR1 MNHNY, CDR2 SVGAGI (reference sequence). V lost 0 bases, J lost 6 bases, and 8 bases stayed unmatched. The CDR3 DNA sequence: TGTGCCAGCAGTTACTCGCCCGGGACAGGGACTAATGGCTACACCTTC. This translates into CASSYSPGTGTNGYTF.

The chain recombines TRBV21-1 with TRBJ2-7; TRBD2, as called in the table, went unchecked against the DNA. TRBV21-1 is a known pseudogene. There are 21 residues in the CDR3. The CDR3 DNA is TGTGCCAGCAGCAAAGGGCGACAGGGGGGTAGGGGGCTAGCGGGAGCAGCCGAGCAGTACTTC. This sequence encodes CASSKGRQGGRGLAGAAEQYF.

V and J are TRBV5-6 and TRBJ2-7; D possibly corresponds to TRBD1 (5 bases). CDR3 size: 15 residues. Germline CDR1 and CDR2: SGHDT and YYEEEE. The germline V and J ends were trimmed by 3 bases and 6 bases, with 19 bases remaining between them. The CDR3 reads CASSSVFQGFSEQYF. The CDR3 bases are TGTGCCAGCAGCTCGGTCTTTCAGGGCTTCTCCGAGCAGTACTTC.

Concerning this clone itself: An end of the junction does not agree with germline; a read error may underlie this. The chain carries TRBV19 and TRBJ2-5; 13 positions agree with TRBD2. Germline loops: CDR1 LNHDA, CDR2 SQIVND (reference sequence). The CDR3 is 16 residues long. The CDR3 DNA sequence: TGTGCCAGTAGTGTGGGGACTAGCGGGACTCCGACCGCAGCGCACTTC. This translates into CASSVGTSGTPTAAHF. The full variable domain, its missing parts supplied by reference TRBV19 and TRBJ2-5, is DGGITQSPKYLFRKEGQNVTLSCEQNLNHDAMYWYRQDPGQGLRLIYYSQIVNDFQKGDIAEGYSVSREKKESFPLTVTSAQKNPTAFYLCASSVGTSGTPTAAHFGPGTRLLVL.

This CDR3 is CASSPSGPYYGYTF. The CDR3 nucleotides read TGTGCCAGCAGTCCATCCGGACCGTACTATGGCTACACCTTC. This chain connects TRBV28 to TRBJ1-2; D unresolved. The V gene's germline CDR1 is MDHEN and CDR2 SYDVKM. The CDR3 has 14 amino acids. Trimming pared 5 bases from V and 3 bases from J, leaving 13 bases between.

V and J are TRBV18 and TRBJ1-5; D might be TRBD1 (5 bases). This CDR3 has 14 amino acids. Germline CDR1 is KGHSH and CDR2 is LQKENI. The ends were cut back, 4 bases at V and 8 bases at J, with 15 bases in the middle. CDR3 region: CASSQGLGKEPQHF. The CDR3 bases are TGTGCCAGCTCACAGGGACTGGGTAAAGAGCCCCAGCATTTT.

The rearrangement uses TRBV5-4 and TRBJ2-3; TRBD1 matches at 7 bases. After removal of 4 bases from V and 3 bases from J, the junction contained 8 bases not matched to a gene. CDR3 length: 15 residues. CDR1 and CDR2 (germline): SGHNT, YYREEE (reference sequence). The CDR3 spells CASSLEDRWTDTQYF. CDR3 nucleotide sequence: TGTGCCAGCAGCCTTGAGGACAGGTGGACAGATACGCAGTATTTT.

This chain connects TRBV6-6 to TRBJ1-2; no clear D. CDR1 is MNHNY and CDR2 is SVGAGI in the germline V gene (reference sequence). The CDR3 runs to 14 residues. V lost 6 bases to trimming and J lost 7 bases, with 18 bases between them. The CDR3 loop reads CASSPYSPGRGYTF. The CDR3 nucleotides read TGTGCCAGCAGCCCATACTCGCCCGGTCGTGGCTACACCTTC.

The gene calls are TRBV7-3 and TRBJ2-1, with TRBD2 matching over 11 bases. The J segment lost 7 bases and the V segment lost 4 bases, leaving 6 bases of the junction unmatched. In germline, CDR1 is SGHTA, CDR2 FQGTGA. The CDR3 has 15 amino acids. Here the CDR3 DNA reads TGTGCCAGCAGCTCACTAGCGGGAGCCGGAAATGAGCAGTTCTTC. Translation gives CASSSLAGAGNEQFF.

The rearrangement uses TRBV6-5 and TRBJ2-7; no definite D call. CDR3 size: 13 residues. Germline loops: CDR1 MNHEY, CDR2 SVGAGI. V gave up 8 bases and J gave up 2 bases, with 13 bases separating them. The CDR3 sequence: CASRAETAYEQYF. The DNA for the CDR3 is TGTGCCAGCCGGGCGGAAACCGCCTACGAGCAGTACTTC.

The V call is TRBV5-1, the J call TRBJ2-5; the D gene is possibly TRBD2 (5 bases). Germline-derived CDR1 and CDR2 are SGHRS and YFSETQ. The CDR3 is 13 amino acids. Trimming cost V 6 bases and J 5 bases, with 14 bases left between them. CDR3 sequence: CASTQDLGETQYF. The CDR3, as DNA: TGCGCCAGCACCCAGGACTTGGGCGAGACCCAGTACTTC. The whole variable domain, filled in from reference TRBV5-1 and TRBJ2-5, reads KAGVTQTPRYLIKTRGQQVTLSCSPISGHRSVSWYQQTPGQGLQFLFEYFSETQRNKGNFPGRFSGRQFSNSRSEMNVSTLELGDSALYLCASTQDLGETQYFGPGTRLLVL.

The chain joins TRBV4-1 to TRBJ2-7, with 10 bases that match TRBD1. The CDR3 consists of 15 residues. The germline V gene has CDR1 MGHRA and CDR2 YSYEKL. V lost 1 base and J lost 6; bases outside the gene matches: 6. This chain's CDR3 is CASSQGLDRGVEQYF. CDR3 DNA sequence: TGCGCCAGCAGCCAAGGGTTGGACAGGGGGGTCGAGCAGTACTTC.